These T cell receptor beta chains were read from a single sample in a study of T cell responses to AZD1222 COVID-19 vaccine. Generated by immunoSEQ multiplex PCR, the TCRdb table keeps only in-frame clones and is missing some. The repertoire holds more than 25,000 clones, with approximately 91% as singletons. The sample here was peripheral blood, taken on day 0 of AZD1222 vaccination. The receptor set was obtained from an adult in good health. The conserved cysteine and the conserved F or W are not part of the CDR3 here.

j_call v_call cdr3_aa
TRBJ2-1 TRBV24-1 ATSDLRREGNNEQF
TRBJ2-1 TRBV5-4 ASSFRTEYNEQF
TRBJ2-1 TRBV3-1/TRBV3-2 ASSLTGSNNEQF
TRBJ2-2 TRBV5-1 ASSGTAGPNTGELF
TRBJ1-3 TRBV5-1 ASSLDGSSGNTIY
TRBJ1-5 TRBV6-2/TRBV6-3 ASSRQWTGVVQPQH
TRBJ2-5 TRBV30 AWRAGGIQETQY
TRBJ1-3 TRBV7-9 ASSPPGTGSGNTIY
TRBJ2-7 TRBV14 ASSQVAGGYEQY
TRBJ2-1 TRBV4-1 ASRGLAGVWDEQF
TRBJ2-7 TRBV5-5 ASSLEGIPAEQY
TRBJ2-1 TRBV12-3/TRBV12-4 ASSLGGNEQF